This T cell receptor (beta chain) was identified during a study of STAT5B mutations in CD4+ large granular lymphocyte leukemia. Germline CDR1 reads LNHDA; CDR2 reads SQIVND (reference sequence). CDR3 size: 15 residues. V was clipped by 5 bases and J by 3 bases; unmatched bases: 8. The repertoire was sequenced with immunoSEQ multiplex PCR; TCRdb's copy has only in-frame clones and lacks some. The data show 30,000 to 40,000 clones, roughly 85% seen once. This sequence was found in a human donor in good health. The sample taken for sequencing was CD4+ T cells from blood buffy coats. The V gene is TRBV19, the J gene TRBJ1-2, with 8 bases matching TRBD1. Written as DNA, the CDR3 is TGTGCCAGTAGTTTCCCTACAGGGGGGTACTATGGCTACACCTTC. Amino acid sequence: CASSFPTGGYYGYTF.